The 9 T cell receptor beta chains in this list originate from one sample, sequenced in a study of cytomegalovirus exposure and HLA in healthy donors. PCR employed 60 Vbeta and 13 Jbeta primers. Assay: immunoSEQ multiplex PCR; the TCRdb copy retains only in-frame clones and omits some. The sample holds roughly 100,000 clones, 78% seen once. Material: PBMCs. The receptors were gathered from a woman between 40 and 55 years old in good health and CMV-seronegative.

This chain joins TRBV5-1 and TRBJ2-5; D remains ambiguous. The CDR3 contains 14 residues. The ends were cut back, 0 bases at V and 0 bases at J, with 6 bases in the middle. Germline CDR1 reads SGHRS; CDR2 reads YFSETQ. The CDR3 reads CASSLGQDQETQYF. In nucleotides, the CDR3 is TGCGCCAGCAGCTTGGGGCAGGACCAAGAGACCCAGTACTTC.

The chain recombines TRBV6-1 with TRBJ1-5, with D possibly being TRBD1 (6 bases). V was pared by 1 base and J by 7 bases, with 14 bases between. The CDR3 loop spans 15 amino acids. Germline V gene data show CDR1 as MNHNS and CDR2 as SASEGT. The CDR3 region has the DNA TGTGCCAGCAGTGAAGGACTCAGGGGTGGGCAGCCCCAGCATTTT. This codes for CASSEGLRGGQPQHF.

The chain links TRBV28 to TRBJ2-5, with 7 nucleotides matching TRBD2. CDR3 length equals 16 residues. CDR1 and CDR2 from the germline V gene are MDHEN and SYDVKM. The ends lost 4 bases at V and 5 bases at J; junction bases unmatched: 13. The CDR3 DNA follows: TGTGCCAGCAGTTCTGAGCGGGGAATGGCCGGGGAGACCCAGTACTTC. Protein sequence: CASSSERGMAGETQYF.

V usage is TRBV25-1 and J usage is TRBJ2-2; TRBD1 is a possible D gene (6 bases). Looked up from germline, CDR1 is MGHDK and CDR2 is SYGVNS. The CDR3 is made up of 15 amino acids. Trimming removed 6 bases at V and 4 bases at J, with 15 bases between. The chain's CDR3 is CASRRGTAFTGELFF. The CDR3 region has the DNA TGTGCCAGCAGGAGGGGGACGGCCTTCACCGGGGAGCTGTTTTTT.

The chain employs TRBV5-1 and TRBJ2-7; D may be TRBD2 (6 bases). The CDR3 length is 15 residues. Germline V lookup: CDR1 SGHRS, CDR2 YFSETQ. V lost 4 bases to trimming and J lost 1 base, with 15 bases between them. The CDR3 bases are TGCGCCAGCAGCCGGACTAATAGCCTATCCTACGAGCAGTACTTC. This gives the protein CASSRTNSLSYEQYF. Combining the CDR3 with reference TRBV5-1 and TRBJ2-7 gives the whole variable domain KAGVTQTPRYLIKTRGQQVTLSCSPISGHRSVSWYQQTPGQGLQFLFEYFSETQRNKGNFPGRFSGRQFSNSRSEMNVSTLELGDSALYLCASSRTNSLSYEQYFGPGTRLTVT.

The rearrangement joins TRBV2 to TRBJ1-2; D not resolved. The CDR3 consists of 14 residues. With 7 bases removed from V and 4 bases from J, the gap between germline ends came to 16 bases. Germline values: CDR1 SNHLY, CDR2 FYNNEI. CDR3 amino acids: CASKRGAESYGYTF. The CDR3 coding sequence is TGTGCCAGCAAGCGGGGAGCTGAAAGCTATGGCTACACCTTC.

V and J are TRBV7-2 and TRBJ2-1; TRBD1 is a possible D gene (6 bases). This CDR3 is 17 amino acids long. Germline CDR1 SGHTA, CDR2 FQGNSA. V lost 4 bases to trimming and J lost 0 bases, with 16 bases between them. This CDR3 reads CASSSPNRASSYNEQFF. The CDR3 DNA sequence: TGTGCCAGCAGCTCCCCGAACAGGGCTAGCTCCTACAATGAGCAGTTCTTC.

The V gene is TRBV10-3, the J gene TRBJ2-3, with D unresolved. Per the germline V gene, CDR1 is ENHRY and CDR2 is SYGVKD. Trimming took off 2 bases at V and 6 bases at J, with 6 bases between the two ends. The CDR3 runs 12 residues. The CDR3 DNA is TGTGCCATCAGTGAGACTTGGGATACGCAGTATTTT. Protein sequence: CAISETWDTQYF.

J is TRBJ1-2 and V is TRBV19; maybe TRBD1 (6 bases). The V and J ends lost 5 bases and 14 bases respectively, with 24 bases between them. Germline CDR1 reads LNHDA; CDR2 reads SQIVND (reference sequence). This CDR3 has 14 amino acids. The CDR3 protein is CASSSPDSLSVKTF. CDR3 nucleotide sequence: TGTGCCAGTAGTTCCCCGGACAGCCTCTCGGTAAAAACCTTC.